A selection of T cell receptor beta chains follows, all from one sample in a study of T cell responses to AZD1222 COVID-19 vaccine. TCRdb's table, derived via immunoSEQ multiplex PCR, lists solely in-frame clones and lacks some. This sample has about 67,000 clones; approximately 83% occur once, and the top ten carry roughly 6.5%. Sample: peripheral blood, taken 28 days after the second AZD1222 dose. All receptors derive from an adult who received the AZD1222 COVID-19 vaccine. Both conserved end residues are part of each CDR3. Each record gives: CDR3 protein, CDR3 DNA, clone size, V gene, D gene, J gene. D genes are given only for firm matches. Rows give clone size only sometimes, using once, few, many, or a class for an expanded clone.

CASSIEGLSSYEQYF | TGTGCCAGTAGTATCGAGGGACTATCGTCCTACGAGCAGTACTTC | once | TRBV19 | TRBD2 | TRBJ2-7
CASSYRLDSGKYF | TGTGCCAGCAGTTATAGACTCGATAGTGGCAAGTATTTT | - | TRBV6-2/TRBV6-3 | - | TRBJ2-3
CASSRLGTGGGHEQFF | TGTGCCAGCAGTAGGCTCGGGACAGGGGGCGGCCATGAGCAGTTCTTC | - | TRBV6-4 | TRBD1 | TRBJ2-1
CASSRRTGDRSEAFF | TGTGCCAGCTCACGCAGGACAGGAGATCGTAGTGAAGCTTTCTTT | - | TRBV18 | TRBD1 | TRBJ1-1
CSPPAQHF | TGCAGCCCTCCGGCCCAGCATTTT | - | TRBV29-1 | - | TRBJ1-5
CASSQRFLANYGYTF | TGTGCCAGCAGTCAGCGATTCTTAGCTAACTATGGCTACACCTTC | - | TRBV6-5 | - | TRBJ1-2
CASSAIVRNTIYF | TGTGCCAGCAGCGCGATCGTCCGAAACACCATATATTTT | - | TRBV9 | - | TRBJ1-3
CASAKETQETQYF | TGCGCCAGCGCGAAAGAAACTCAAGAGACCCAGTACTTC | once | TRBV5-1 | - | TRBJ2-5
CASSFSNVLTF | TGCGCCAGCAGCTTTTCTAACGTCCTGACTTTC | - | TRBV5-1 | - | TRBJ2-6
CASSQHGQGAANEQYF | TGCGCCAGCAGCCAACACGGCCAGGGGGCCGCCAACGAGCAGTACTTC | - | TRBV4-1 | TRBD1 | TRBJ2-7
CASSSGVSGQVNGYTF | TGTGCCAGCAGCTCTGGGGTCTCGGGACAGGTGAATGGCTACACCTTC | - | TRBV27 | TRBD1 | TRBJ1-2
CASRARLLEGTQYF | TGTGCCAGCCGGGCCAGGCTTCTTGAAGGGACCCAGTACTTC | - | TRBV6-5 | - | TRBJ2-5
CASRTTDTQYF | TGTGCCAGCAGAACGACCGATACGCAGTATTTT | - | TRBV4-2 | - | TRBJ2-3
CASSPRGQDGYTF | TGTGCCAGCTCACCACGCGGGCAAGATGGCTACACCTTC | - | TRBV18 | - | TRBJ1-2
CASSSRLIGLNYGYTF | TGTGCCAGCAGCTCTCGCCTGATCGGGCTTAACTATGGCTACACCTTC | - | TRBV7-8 | - | TRBJ1-2
CASSLARRTGGRKNIQYF | TGTGCCAGCAGCTTAGCGCGGAGGACAGGGGGCCGAAAAAACATTCAGTACTTC | few | TRBV7-8 | TRBD1 | TRBJ2-4
CASSGHAGLNSPLHF | TGTGCCAGCAGCGGCCACGCAGGGCTAAATTCACCCCTCCACTTT | - | TRBV28 | - | TRBJ1-6
CASSSRRVGVTEAFF | TGTGCCAGCAGCTCCCGCCGGGTGGGGGTCACTGAAGCTTTCTTT | - | TRBV7-8 | - | TRBJ1-1
CASSRGGDEKLFF | TGTGCCAGCAGCCGAGGGGGGGACGAAAAACTGTTTTTT | - | TRBV14 | - | TRBJ1-4
CASTGETTNYGYTF | TGTGCCAGTACGGGTGAGACTACGAACTATGGCTACACCTTC | - | TRBV19 | - | TRBJ1-2
CASSYDRNGIQYF | TGTGCCAGCAGTTATGACAGGAACGGCATTCAGTACTTC | - | TRBV11-2 | - | TRBJ2-4
CASSLGGGQPQHF | TGTGCCAGCAGCTTAGGTGGGGGTCAGCCCCAGCATTTT | - | TRBV7-2 | - | TRBJ1-5
CASSVGGREEGYTF | TGTGCCAGCAGCGTAGGTGGGCGGGAGGAGGGCTACACCTTC | few | TRBV9 | - | TRBJ1-2
CASRNGLAGGHVDTQYF | TGTGCAAGTCGCAACGGACTAGCGGGGGGGCATGTAGATACGCAGTATTTT | - | TRBV12-2 | - | TRBJ2-3
CASSLETMTGDTGELFF | TGCGCCAGCAGCTTGGAAACAATGACAGGTGATACCGGGGAGCTGTTTTTT | - | TRBV5-1 | - | TRBJ2-2
CASSMGDRTNRPQHF | TGTGCCAGCAGTATGGGGGACAGAACAAATCGGCCCCAGCATTTT | - | TRBV28 | TRBD1 | TRBJ1-5
CASSPFSWAATDTQYF | TGTGCCAGCAGTCCGTTTTCATGGGCAGCCACAGATACGCAGTATTTT | - | TRBV28 | - | TRBJ2-3
CSVGEGDTEAFF | TGCAGCGTGGGGGAAGGTGACACTGAAGCTTTCTTT | - | TRBV29-1 | - | TRBJ1-1
CASSPTGTGAYEQYF | TGCGCCAGCAGCCCCACCGGGACAGGGGCCTACGAGCAGTACTTC | - | TRBV4-1 | TRBD1 | TRBJ2-7
CASSQGDRALHF | TGTGCCAGCAGCCAAGGCGACAGAGCCCTCCACTTT | - | TRBV3-1/TRBV3-2 | - | TRBJ1-6
CASSQARDTQYF | TGTGCCAGCAGCCAAGCGAGGGATACGCAGTATTTT | - | TRBV4-2 | - | TRBJ2-3
CAISESGRGRTAFF | TGTGCCATCAGTGAGTCTGGCAGGGGGCGCACGGCTTTCTTT | - | TRBV10-3 | TRBD1 | TRBJ1-1
CASSFGTGAYEQYF | TGTGCCAGCAGCTTCGGGACAGGGGCCTACGAGCAGTACTTC | medium-sized | TRBV5-6 | TRBD1 | TRBJ2-7
CASSHPEGETQYF | TGCGCCAGCAGTCACCCGGAGGGAGAGACCCAGTACTTC | - | TRBV23-1 | - | TRBJ2-5
CASESGQGARNIQYF | TGTGCCAGCGAAAGCGGACAGGGGGCGAGGAACATTCAGTACTTC | - | TRBV7-9 | TRBD1 | TRBJ2-4
CASREGLAGKDTQYF | TGTGCCAGCAGAGAAGGCCTAGCGGGAAAAGATACGCAGTATTTT | - | TRBV3-1/TRBV3-2 | TRBD2 | TRBJ2-3